The clone carrying this T cell receptor (beta chain) appeared a single time. As yet, its antigen is unknown. The data originate from a study of T cell responses to AZD1222 COVID-19 vaccine. Some clones are missing from TCRdb's copy, which holds only in-frame ones; the method was immunoSEQ multiplex PCR. The sample lists around 150,000 clones, 90% seen once, with 1.5% to 2% in the top ten. The CDR3 is made up of 12 amino acids. The junction had 1 base not matched to a gene; V was cut back by 6 bases and J by 3 bases. Germline lookup yields CDR1 ENHRY and CDR2 SYGVKD. Study results and limitations: Nearly half of the spike-specific TCRs reportedly recognize variant regions that carry no mutations. Seropositive at baseline were only a handful of AZD1222 recipients.

Material: peripheral blood, obtained on day 0 of AZD1222 vaccination. The J gene is TRBJ2-5, the V gene TRBV10-3; the match to TRBD1 covers 7 bases. The sequence derives from an adult in good health. This chain's CDR3 is CAIRGTEETQYF. The CDR3 DNA follows: TGTGCCATCAGGGGGACAGAAGAGACCCAGTACTTC.